This TCR beta chain was sequenced for a study of beta chain features in type 1 diabetes. Only a few counts were recorded for this clone. From germline, CDR1 is MDHEN and CDR2 SYDVKM. This CDR3 is built from 12 residues. V lost 8 bases to trimming and J lost 8 bases, with 13 bases between them. The whole isolated RNA underwent reverse transcription, so sequencing captured expressed TCRB transcripts. This table comes from immunoSEQ multiplex PCR, and its TCRdb copy is limited to in-frame clones, with some not included. The table shows about half a million clones, with approximately 10% occurring only once.

The clonotype was recovered from a woman aged 18-30 years in good health. The chain recombines TRBV28 with TRBJ2-1, with D possibly TRBD2 on 6 matching bases. The material sequenced was naive CD4+ T cells from blood. Here the CDR3 reads CASHSTGDEQFF. The CDR3 nucleotides are TGTGCCAGCCATAGCACGGGAGATGAGCAGTTCTTC.